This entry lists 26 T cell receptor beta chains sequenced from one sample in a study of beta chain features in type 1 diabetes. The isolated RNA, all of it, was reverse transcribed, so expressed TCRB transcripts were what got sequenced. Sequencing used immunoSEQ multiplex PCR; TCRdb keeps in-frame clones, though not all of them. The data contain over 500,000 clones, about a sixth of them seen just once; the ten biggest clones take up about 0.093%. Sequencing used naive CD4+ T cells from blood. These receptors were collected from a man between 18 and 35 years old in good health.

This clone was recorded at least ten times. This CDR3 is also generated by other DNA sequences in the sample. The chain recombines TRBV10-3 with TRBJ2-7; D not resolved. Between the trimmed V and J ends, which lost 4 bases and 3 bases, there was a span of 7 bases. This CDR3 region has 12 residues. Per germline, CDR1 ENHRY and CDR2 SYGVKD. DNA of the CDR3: TGTGCCATCAGTGCTTTGAGCTACGAGCAGTACTTC. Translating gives CAISALSYEQYF.

In nucleotides, the CDR3 is TGTGCCAGCAGTTACCCGTTAGCGGGGGACGAGCAGTACTTC. This encodes CASSYPLAGDEQYF. This sequence joins TRBV6-6 and TRBJ2-7; 9 nucleotides align to TRBD2. This CDR3 has 14 residues. Germline CDR1 reads MNHNY; CDR2 reads SVGAGI (reference sequence). V shed 2 bases and J 5 bases; nucleotides not matched to a gene: 4.

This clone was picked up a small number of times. CDR3 in DNA: TGTGCCAGCAGCCCTAACATTGACTATGGCTACACCTTC. Translated, it gives CASSPNIDYGYTF. This rearrangement joins TRBV6-1 to TRBJ1-2; D uncertain. Trimming took 6 bases from V and 3 from J, leaving 11 bases between them. Per germline, CDR1 MNHNS and CDR2 SASEGT. This CDR3 has 13 residues.

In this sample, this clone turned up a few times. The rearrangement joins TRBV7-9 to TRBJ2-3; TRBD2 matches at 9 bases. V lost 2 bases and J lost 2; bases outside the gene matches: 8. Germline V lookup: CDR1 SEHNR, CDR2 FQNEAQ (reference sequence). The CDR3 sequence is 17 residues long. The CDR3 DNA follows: TGTGCCAGCAGCTTATCCCCCCAGCGGGGGGCCACAGATACGCAGTATTTT. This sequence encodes CASSLSPQRGATDTQYF.

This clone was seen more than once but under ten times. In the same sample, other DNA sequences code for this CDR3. CDR3 sequence reads: CASSQVLGEKLFF. For the CDR3, the DNA is TGCGCCAGCAGCCAAGTATTGGGGGAAAAACTGTTTTTT. This chain connects TRBV4-1 to TRBJ1-4, with D unresolved. V gave up 1 base and J gave up 8 bases, with 8 bases separating them. The CDR3 consists of 13 residues. Germline assignment: CDR1 MGHRA and CDR2 YSYEKL.

The CDR3 sequence is CASRRQPSLGLAKNIQYF. The CDR3 nucleotides are TGTGCCAGCAGAAGACAACCTAGCTTGGGGTTAGCCAAAAACATTCAGTACTTC. The chain combines TRBV28 with TRBJ2-4; tentatively, D is TRBD2 (5 bases). The CDR3 covers 18 residues. V lost 6 bases and J 0 bases, leaving 21 bases between the germline ends. Germline-derived CDR1 and CDR2 are MDHEN and SYDVKM.

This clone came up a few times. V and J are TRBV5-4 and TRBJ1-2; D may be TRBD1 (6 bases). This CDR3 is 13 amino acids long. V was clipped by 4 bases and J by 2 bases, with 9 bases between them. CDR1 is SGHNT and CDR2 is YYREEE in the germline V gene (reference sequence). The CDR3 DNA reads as TGTGCCAGCAGCAACGACAGGAACTATGGCTACACCTTC. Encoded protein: CASSNDRNYGYTF.

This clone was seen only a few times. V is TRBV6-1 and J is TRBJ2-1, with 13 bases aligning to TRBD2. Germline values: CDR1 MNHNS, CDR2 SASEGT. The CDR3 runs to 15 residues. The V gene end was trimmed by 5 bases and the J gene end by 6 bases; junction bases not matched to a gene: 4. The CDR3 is CASSPRTSGGNEQFF. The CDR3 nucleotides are TGTGCCAGCAGTCCCCGGACTAGCGGGGGCAATGAGCAGTTCTTC.

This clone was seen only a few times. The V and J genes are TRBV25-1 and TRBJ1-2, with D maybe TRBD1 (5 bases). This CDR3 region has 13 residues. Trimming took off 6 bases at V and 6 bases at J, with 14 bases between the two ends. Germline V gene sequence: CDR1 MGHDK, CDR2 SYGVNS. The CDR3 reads CASRTEGLDGYTF. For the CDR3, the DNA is TGTGCCAGCAGGACTGAGGGACTCGATGGCTACACCTTC.

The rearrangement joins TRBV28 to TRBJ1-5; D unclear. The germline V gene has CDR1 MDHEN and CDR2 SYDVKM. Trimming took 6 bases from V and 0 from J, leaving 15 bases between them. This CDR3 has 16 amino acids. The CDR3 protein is CASRRRMLDSNQPQHF. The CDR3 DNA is TGTGCCAGCAGAAGGAGAATGTTGGATAGCAATCAGCCCCAGCATTTT. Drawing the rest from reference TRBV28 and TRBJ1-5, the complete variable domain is DVKVTQSSRYLVKRTGEKVFLECVQDMDHENMFWYRQDPGLGLRLIYFSYDVKMKEKGDIPEGYSVSREKKERFSLILESASTNQTSMYLCASRRRMLDSNQPQHFGDGTRLSIL.

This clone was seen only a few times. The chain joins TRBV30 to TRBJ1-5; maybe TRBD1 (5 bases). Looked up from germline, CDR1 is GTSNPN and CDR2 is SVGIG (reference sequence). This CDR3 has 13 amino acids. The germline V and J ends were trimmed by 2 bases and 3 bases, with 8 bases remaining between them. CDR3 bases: TGTGCCTGGAGTAGGGGCAACAATCAGCCCCAGCATTTT. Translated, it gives CAWSRGNNQPQHF.

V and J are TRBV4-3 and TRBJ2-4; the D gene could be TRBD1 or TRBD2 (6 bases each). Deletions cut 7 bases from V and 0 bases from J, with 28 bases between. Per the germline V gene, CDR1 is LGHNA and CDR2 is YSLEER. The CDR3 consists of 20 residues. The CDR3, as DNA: TGCGCCAGCAAGATTTCCGACTCCTCGCGGGACATCTTAGCCAAAAACATTCAGTACTTC. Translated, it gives CASKISDSSRDILAKNIQYF.

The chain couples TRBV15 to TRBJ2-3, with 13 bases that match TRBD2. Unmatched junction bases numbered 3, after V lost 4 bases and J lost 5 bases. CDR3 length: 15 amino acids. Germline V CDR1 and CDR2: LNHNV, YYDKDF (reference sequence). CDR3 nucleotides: TGTGCCACCAGCACACGACTAGCGGGAGGAGATACGCAGTATTTT. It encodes CATSTRLAGGDTQYF. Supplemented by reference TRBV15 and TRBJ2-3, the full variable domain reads DAMVIQNPRYQVTQFGKPVTLSCSQTLNHNVMYWYQQKSSQAPKLLFHYYDKDFNNEADTPDNFQSRRPNTSFCFLDIRSPGLGDTAMYLCATSTRLAGGDTQYFGPGTRLTVL.

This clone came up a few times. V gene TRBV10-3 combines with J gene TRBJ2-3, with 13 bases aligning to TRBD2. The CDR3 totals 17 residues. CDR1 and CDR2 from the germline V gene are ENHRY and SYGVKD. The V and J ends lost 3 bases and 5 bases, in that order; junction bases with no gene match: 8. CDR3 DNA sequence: TGTGCCATCAGTGAAAGAGGACTAGCGGGGGTTGGAGATACGCAGTATTTT. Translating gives CAISERGLAGVGDTQYF.

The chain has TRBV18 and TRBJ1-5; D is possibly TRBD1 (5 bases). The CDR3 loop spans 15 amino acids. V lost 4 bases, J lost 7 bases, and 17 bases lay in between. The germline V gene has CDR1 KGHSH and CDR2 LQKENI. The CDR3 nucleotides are TGTGCCAGCTCACGGAAGCAGGGTTCCGAACAGCCCCAGCATTTT. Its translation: CASSRKQGSEQPQHF.

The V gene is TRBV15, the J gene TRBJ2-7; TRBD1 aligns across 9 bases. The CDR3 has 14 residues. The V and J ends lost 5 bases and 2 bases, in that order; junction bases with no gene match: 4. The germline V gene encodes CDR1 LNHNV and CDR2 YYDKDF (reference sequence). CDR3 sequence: CATSVWTGAYEQYF. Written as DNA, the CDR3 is TGTGCCACCAGCGTGTGGACAGGGGCCTACGAGCAGTACTTC.

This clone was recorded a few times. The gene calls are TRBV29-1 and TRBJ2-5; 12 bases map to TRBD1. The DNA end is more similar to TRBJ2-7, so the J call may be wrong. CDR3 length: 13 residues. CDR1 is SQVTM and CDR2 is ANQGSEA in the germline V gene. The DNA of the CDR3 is TGCAGCGCTTGGGACAGGGGGCATTACGAGCAGTACTTC. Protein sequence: CSAWDRGHYEQYF.

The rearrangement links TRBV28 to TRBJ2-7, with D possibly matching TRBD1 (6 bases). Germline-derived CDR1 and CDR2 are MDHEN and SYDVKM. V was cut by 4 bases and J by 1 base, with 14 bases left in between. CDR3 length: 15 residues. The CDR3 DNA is TGTGCCAGCAGTTATGGCAGGGGTTGGTCCTACGAGCAGTACTTC. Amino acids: CASSYGRGWSYEQYF.

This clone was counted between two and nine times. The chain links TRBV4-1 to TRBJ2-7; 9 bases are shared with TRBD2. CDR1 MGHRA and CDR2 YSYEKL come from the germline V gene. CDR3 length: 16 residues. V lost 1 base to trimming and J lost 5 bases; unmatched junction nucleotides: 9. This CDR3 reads CASSQVSAGGKNEQYF. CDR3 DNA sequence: TGCGCCAGCAGCCAAGTTTCGGCGGGAGGGAAGAACGAGCAGTACTTC.

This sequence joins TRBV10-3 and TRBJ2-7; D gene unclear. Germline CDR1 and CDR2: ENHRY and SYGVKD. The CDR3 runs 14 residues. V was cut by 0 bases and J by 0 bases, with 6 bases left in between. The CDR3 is CAISESAHSYEQYF. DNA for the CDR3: TGTGCCATCAGTGAGTCGGCCCACTCCTACGAGCAGTACTTC.

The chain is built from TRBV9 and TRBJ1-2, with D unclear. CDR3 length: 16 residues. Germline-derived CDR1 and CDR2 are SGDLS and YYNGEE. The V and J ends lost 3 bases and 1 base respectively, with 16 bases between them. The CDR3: CASSATPGYFNYGYTF. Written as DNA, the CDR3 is TGTGCCAGCAGCGCGACTCCTGGGTATTTTAACTATGGCTACACCTTC.

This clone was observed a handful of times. The CDR3 here is CASRSGIYGYTF. In DNA form, the CDR3 reads TGTGCCAGTAGGTCGGGGATATATGGCTACACCTTC. The chain links TRBV19 to TRBJ1-2; D is unclear. Germline V gene data show CDR1 as LNHDA and CDR2 as SQIVND (reference sequence). The CDR3 extends over 12 amino acids. Trimming left V 6 bases short and J 5 bases short, with 10 bases between.

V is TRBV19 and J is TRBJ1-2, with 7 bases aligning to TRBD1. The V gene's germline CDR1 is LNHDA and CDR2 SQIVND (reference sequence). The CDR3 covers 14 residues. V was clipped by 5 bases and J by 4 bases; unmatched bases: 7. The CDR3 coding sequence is TGTGCCAGTAGTCCGGGACAGACAGCCTATGGCTACACCTTC. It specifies CASSPGQTAYGYTF.

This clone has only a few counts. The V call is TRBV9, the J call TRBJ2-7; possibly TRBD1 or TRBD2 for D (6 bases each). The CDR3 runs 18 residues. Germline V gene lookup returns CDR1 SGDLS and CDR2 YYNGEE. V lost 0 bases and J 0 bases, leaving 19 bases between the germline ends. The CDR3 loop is CASSVEGSGDILSYEQYF. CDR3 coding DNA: TGTGCCAGCAGCGTAGAGGGCTCGGGGGACATACTCTCCTACGAGCAGTACTTC.

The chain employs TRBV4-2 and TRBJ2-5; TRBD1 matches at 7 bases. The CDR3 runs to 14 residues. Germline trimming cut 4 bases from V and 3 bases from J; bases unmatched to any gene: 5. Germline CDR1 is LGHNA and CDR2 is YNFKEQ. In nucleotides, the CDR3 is TGTGCCAGCAGCCTCGGGACAGCAGAAGAGACCCAGTACTTC. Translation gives CASSLGTAEETQYF.

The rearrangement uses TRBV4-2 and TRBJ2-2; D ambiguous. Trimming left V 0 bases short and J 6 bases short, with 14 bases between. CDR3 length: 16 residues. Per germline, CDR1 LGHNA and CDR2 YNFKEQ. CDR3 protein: CASSQDGTHFPGELFF. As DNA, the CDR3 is TGTGCCAGCAGCCAAGATGGAACTCATTTCCCCGGGGAGCTGTTTTTT.